A single sample gave rise to the 26 T cell receptor beta chains below, sequenced in a study of blood T cell repertoires in COVID-19. This table comes from immunoSEQ multiplex PCR, and its TCRdb copy is limited to in-frame clones, with some not included. The data show roughly 140,000 clones, roughly 84% seen once. The sample comprised peripheral blood. The receptors derive from a human donor in a cohort sampled during active COVID-19.

The genes are TRBV28 and TRBJ1-2, with TRBD1 matching over 9 bases. V was clipped by 7 bases and J by 4 bases; unmatched bases: 13. This CDR3 is 16 amino acids long. Per the germline V gene, CDR1 is MDHEN and CDR2 is SYDVKM. As DNA, the CDR3 is TGTGCCAGCAAGGGTGGACAGGGGCTCACTCGCTATGGCTACACCTTC. Encoded protein: CASKGGQGLTRYGYTF.

This chain joins TRBV29-1 and TRBJ1-2, with 7 bases fitting TRBD1. CDR3 length: 11 residues. V was pared by 4 bases and J by 7 bases, with 3 bases of the junction left unmatched. The germline gives CDR1 SQVTM, CDR2 ANQGSEA. CDR3 DNA: TGCAGCGTTGTGGCAGGGGGTGGCTACACCTTC. This encodes CSVVAGGGYTF. The whole variable domain, filled in from reference TRBV29-1 and TRBJ1-2, reads SAVISQKPSRDICQRGTSLTIQCQVDSQVTMMFWYRQQPGQSLTLIATANQGSEATYESGFVIDKFPISRPNLTFSTLTVSNMSPEDSSIYLCSVVAGGGYTFGSGTRLTVV.

This chain links TRBV5-8 with TRBJ2-7; the D gene is possibly TRBD2 (5 bases). The germline V and J ends were trimmed by 1 base and 3 bases, with 11 bases remaining between them. From germline, CDR1 is SGHTS and CDR2 YDEGEE. This CDR3 is built from 14 residues. In nucleotides, the CDR3 is TGTGCCAGCAGCTTGCCGGGAAACGGCTACGAGCAGTACTTC. It is translated as CASSLPGNGYEQYF.

The rearrangement links TRBV27 to TRBJ2-7; 8 positions match TRBD1. This CDR3 comprises 16 residues. CDR1 and CDR2 from the germline V gene are MNHEY and SMNVEV (reference sequence). With V trimmed by 8 bases and J by 4 bases, 16 bases remained unmatched. For the CDR3, the DNA is TGTGCCAGCCGACCCCACAGGGCCAGGGGGCTGTACGAGCAGTACTTC. Translation: CASRPHRARGLYEQYF.

This chain connects TRBV18 to TRBJ1-4, with D maybe TRBD1 (6 bases). The V end lost 8 bases, the J end lost 7 bases, and 17 bases lay between the germline ends. CDR3 length: 14 residues. From germline, CDR1 is KGHSH and CDR2 LQKENI. The CDR3 bases are TGTGCCAGCCACTTGGGGCAGGGGTCTGAAAAACTGTTTTTT. As protein: CASHLGQGSEKLFF.

The chain combines TRBV2 with TRBJ1-4; D is possibly TRBD1 (6 bases). The CDR3 is 13 residues long. The germline V gene encodes CDR1 SNHLY and CDR2 FYNNEI. Trimming removed 6 bases at V and 7 bases at J, with 12 bases between. The CDR3 DNA follows: TGTGCCAGCAGACGGGGGGCCGGTGAAAAACTGTTTTTT. It specifies CASRRGAGEKLFF.

The V and J genes are TRBV24-1 and TRBJ2-1; 9 positions agree with TRBD2. The CDR3 runs to 16 residues. Germline-derived CDR1 and CDR2 are KGHDR and SFDVKD. Trimming took 4 bases from V and 7 from J; bases not matched to a gene: 10. CDR3 loop: CATSDPSGGRENEQFF. CDR3 DNA: TGTGCCACCAGTGACCCAAGCGGGGGGCGGGAGAATGAGCAGTTCTTC.

V is TRBV6-5 and J is TRBJ1-1; unclear D gene. The CDR3 length is 14 residues. Trimming removed 2 bases from V and 0 bases from J, with 7 bases in between. Per the germline V gene, CDR1 is MNHEY and CDR2 is SVGAGI. The CDR3 sequence: CASSYREVNTEAFF. The CDR3 nucleotides read TGTGCCAGCAGTTACCGGGAAGTGAACACTGAAGCTTTCTTT.

The chain combines TRBV5-1 with TRBJ1-1, with 7 bases that match TRBD1. CDR3 length: 15 residues. V gave up 0 bases and J gave up 6 bases; unmatched junction bases: 8. Germline lookup yields CDR1 SGHRS and CDR2 YFSETQ. In DNA, the CDR3 is TGCGCCAGCAGCTTGGGGGTGGGGACAGAAGCTGAAGCTTTCTTT. Amino acid sequence: CASSLGVGTEAEAFF.

This clone was counted once. This chain connects TRBV5-1 to TRBJ1-6; D is unclear. From germline, CDR1 is SGHRS and CDR2 YFSETQ. CDR3 size: 14 residues. Trimming took off 2 bases at V and 4 bases at J, with 7 bases between the two ends. CDR3 in amino acids: CASSFERYNSPLHF. The DNA for the CDR3 is TGCGCCAGCAGCTTCGAGAGGTATAATTCACCCCTCCACTTT. Supplemented by reference TRBV5-1 and TRBJ1-6, the full variable domain reads KAGVTQTPRYLIKTRGQQVTLSCSPISGHRSVSWYQQTPGQGLQFLFEYFSETQRNKGNFPGRFSGRQFSNSRSEMNVSTLELGDSALYLCASSFERYNSPLHFGNGTRLTVT.

This chain connects TRBV18 to TRBJ1-2; D not resolved. Trimming cost V 4 bases and J 6 bases, with 15 bases left between them. The CDR3 loop spans 14 amino acids. Germline CDR1 reads KGHSH; CDR2 reads LQKENI. As DNA, the CDR3 is TGTGCCAGCTCACTGCAGGAGAGAGGGAATGGCTACACCTTC. Translating gives CASSLQERGNGYTF. The full variable domain, completed using reference TRBV18 and TRBJ1-2, is NAGVMQNPRHLVRRRGQEARLRCSPMKGHSHVYWYRQLPEEGLKFMVYLQKENIIDESGMPKERFSAEFPKEGPSILRIQQVVRGDSAAYFCASSLQERGNGYTFGSGTRLTVV.

CDR3 sequence reads: CASSQSGLAGRKTGELFF. The CDR3 region has the DNA TGCGCCAGCAGCCAATCGGGACTAGCGGGGAGGAAGACCGGGGAGCTGTTTTTT. The chain is built from TRBV4-1 and TRBJ2-2; 13 bases are shared with TRBD2. Germline CDR1 MGHRA, CDR2 YSYEKL. V trimming: 2 bases; J trimming: 5 bases; junction bases outside the gene matches: 8. There are 18 residues in the CDR3.

V usage is TRBV5-8 and J usage is TRBJ2-3; TRBD2 aligns across 12 bases. The CDR3 has 16 residues. The trim removed 2 bases at V and 4 bases at J, leaving 5 bases unmatched. The germline CDR1 and CDR2 sequences are SGHTS and YDEGEE. DNA of the CDR3: TGTGCCAGCAGCTTAGGTCTAGCGGGGGGGGCAGATACGCAGTATTTT. Its translation: CASSLGLAGGADTQYF.

This sequence joins TRBV10-3 and TRBJ2-3; 7 bases match TRBD1. With V trimmed by 7 bases and J by 6 bases, 13 bases remained unmatched. The CDR3 is 15 residues long. Germline V gene lookup returns CDR1 ENHRY and CDR2 SYGVKD. The CDR3 nucleotides read TGTGCCATCACCCCCGCCACAGGGGTGGCCGATACGCAGTATTTT. Translated, it gives CAITPATGVADTQYF.

The chain couples TRBV6-5 to TRBJ2-5, with D maybe TRBD2 (6 bases). V was clipped by 7 bases and J by 7 bases, with 7 bases between them. The CDR3 runs to 10 residues. Germline lookup yields CDR1 MNHEY and CDR2 SVGAGI. Here the CDR3 DNA reads TGTGCCAGCATGCGGGGGACCCAGTACTTC. The encoded protein is CASMRGTQYF.

The chain is built from TRBV11-1 and TRBJ1-3; a weak D match, TRBD1 (6 bases). CDR3 size: 14 residues. V shed 5 bases and J shed 8 bases, with 16 bases lying between them. Looked up from germline, CDR1 is SGHAT and CDR2 is FQDESV (reference sequence). The CDR3 protein is CASSRTARGDTIYF. DNA of the CDR3: TGTGCCAGCAGCCGGACAGCCCGAGGGGACACCATATATTTT.

CDR3 bases: TGTGCCAGCAGCGTGTCAGGACAGGGGCGGGCTAATGAAAAACTGTTTTTT. It specifies CASSVSGQGRANEKLFF. The rearrangement uses TRBV9 and TRBJ1-4; the match to TRBD1 covers 9 bases. The germline V gene has CDR1 SGDLS and CDR2 YYNGEE. Germline trimming cut 2 bases from V and 3 bases from J; bases unmatched to any gene: 8. The length of the CDR3 is 17 residues.

This chain joins TRBV10-3 and TRBJ1-2; 8 bases align to TRBD1. CDR3 length: 11 residues. With 11 bases clipped from V and 8 bases from J, the junction kept 7 bases outside the gene matches. Germline values: CDR1 ENHRY, CDR2 SYGVKD. The CDR3 sequence: CAATTGDGYTF. The CDR3 nucleotides are TGTGCCGCCACGACAGGGGACGGCTACACCTTC.

The genes are TRBV5-5 and TRBJ1-3; TRBD1 might be the D (6 bases). In germline, CDR1 is SGHKS, CDR2 YYEKEE (reference sequence). Deletions cut 0 bases from V and 3 bases from J, with 13 bases between. The CDR3 length is 16 residues. CDR3 sequence reads: CASSLGTGWNGNTIYF. The CDR3, as DNA: TGTGCCAGCAGCTTGGGCACAGGGTGGAATGGAAACACCATATATTTT.

The chain employs TRBV7-3 and TRBJ1-6, with 8 bases aligning to TRBD1. The CDR3 extends over 16 amino acids. Germline V gene sequence: CDR1 SGHTA, CDR2 FQGTGA. J gave up 5 bases and V 2 bases, and 5 bases lay outside the gene matches. CDR3: CASSLQGAKNNSPLHF. CDR3 DNA: TGTGCCAGCAGCTTACAGGGGGCGAAAAATAATTCACCCCTCCACTTT.

The chain recombines TRBV15 with TRBJ1-2; 7 bases agree with TRBD1. The trim removed 2 bases at V and 9 bases at J, leaving 12 bases unmatched. Germline CDR1 reads LNHNV; CDR2 reads YYDKDF (reference sequence). This CDR3 spans 15 amino acids. CDR3 sequence: CATSRPPGQTSSYTF. The CDR3 bases are TGTGCCACCAGCAGACCACCGGGACAGACGAGTAGCTACACCTTC.

This clone was detected a few times. The V and J genes are TRBV2 and TRBJ1-3; TRBD1 agrees at 7 bases. With 5 bases clipped from V and 4 bases from J, the junction kept 8 bases outside the gene matches. CDR3 length equals 15 residues. Germline CDR1 reads SNHLY; CDR2 reads FYNNEI. CDR3 coding DNA: TGTGCCAGCAGTACAGGGGAGTTCGCAGGAAACACCATATATTTT. It is translated as CASSTGEFAGNTIYF.

The chain carries TRBV15 and TRBJ2-7; a weak D match, TRBD2 (7 bases). Germline V lookup: CDR1 LNHNV, CDR2 YYDKDF (reference sequence). The CDR3 is 16 amino acids. V dropped 3 bases and J dropped 2 bases, with 17 bases sitting between them. The CDR3 is CATSRGGGGPPYEQYF. The CDR3 bases are TGTGCCACCAGCAGGGGTGGCGGGGGCCCCCCCTACGAGCAGTACTTC. Full variable domain (outside the CDR3, taken from reference TRBV15 and TRBJ2-7): DAMVIQNPRYQVTQFGKPVTLSCSQTLNHNVMYWYQQKSSQAPKLLFHYYDKDFNNEADTPDNFQSRRPNTSFCFLDIRSPGLGDTAMYLCATSRGGGGPPYEQYFGPGTRLTVT.

The gene calls are TRBV29-1 and TRBJ2-5, with 7 positions matching TRBD2. The junction had 9 bases not matched to a gene; V was cut back by 3 bases and J by 5 bases. CDR3 size: 14 residues. Germline V CDR1 and CDR2: SQVTM, ANQGSEA. The CDR3 nucleotides are TGCAGCGTTGACCTCGGGGGGAATGGCGAGACCCAGTACTTC. Its protein is CSVDLGGNGETQYF.

This sequence joins TRBV28 and TRBJ1-5, with 7 positions matching TRBD1. J was trimmed by 2 bases and V by 6 bases; bases with no gene match: 10. Germline lookup yields CDR1 MDHEN and CDR2 SYDVKM. This CDR3 spans 16 amino acids. The CDR3 loop is CASSPQGRGGNQPQHF. The CDR3, as DNA: TGTGCCAGCAGCCCACAGGGGAGAGGAGGCAATCAGCCCCAGCATTTT.

This sequence joins TRBV7-2 and TRBJ1-4, with a possible D match to TRBD1 (6 bases). The germline CDR1 and CDR2 sequences are SGHTA and FQGNSA. Trimming took 7 bases from V and 3 from J, leaving 15 bases between them. This CDR3 spans 15 amino acids. The CDR3 DNA reads as TGTGCCAGCACCTCCCGAGGACAGTCTAATGAAAAACTGTTTTTT. This sequence encodes CASTSRGQSNEKLFF.